What follows are 18 T cell receptor beta chains derived from one specimen sequenced in a study of glioma-infiltrating T cells after dendritic cell vaccination. Time point denoted: after dendritic cell vaccination, including at tumor progression/relapse. The method was immunoSEQ multiplex PCR; TCRdb's version includes in-frame clones alone and lacks a portion of them. This sample has some 78,000 clones; 85% occur once, and the top ten carry more than 8%. The sample here was blood, taken after dendritic cell vaccination. These receptors all stem from a human donor with glioblastoma.

In this sample, this clone turned up once. One end of the junction varies from germline; a read error may be responsible. This chain connects TRBV2 to TRBJ1-4; D perhaps matches TRBD1 (6 bases). This CDR3 region has 12 residues. The germline V gene encodes CDR1 SNHLY and CDR2 FYNNEI. CDR3 residues: CATSRGKEKLFF. The CDR3 DNA is TGTGCCACCAGTAGGGGGAAAGAAAAACTGTTTTTT. The entire variable domain, with the rest obtained from reference TRBV2 and TRBJ1-4, is as follows: EPEVTQTPSHQVTQMGQEVILRCVPISNHLYFYWYRQILGQKVEFLVSFYNNEISEKSEIFDDQFSVERPDGSNFTLKIRSTKLEDSAMYFCATSRGKEKLFFGSGTQLSVL.

The chain couples TRBV6-1 to TRBJ2-5, with 8 nucleotides matching TRBD2. The germline gives CDR1 MNHNS, CDR2 SASEGT. V trimming: 5 bases; J trimming: 5 bases; junction bases outside the gene matches: 10. The CDR3 runs to 15 residues. The CDR3 protein is CASSRAGDLGETQYF. The CDR3 DNA sequence: TGTGCCAGCAGTAGAGCGGGGGACCTAGGGGAGACCCAGTACTTC.

The V call is TRBV29-1, the J call TRBJ1-2, with D hard to call. CDR1 and CDR2 (germline): SQVTM, ANQGSEA. Trimming stripped 2 bases from V and 5 bases from J, with 9 bases between. This CDR3 is 12 amino acids long. CDR3 loop: CSVETRGYGYTF. CDR3 bases: TGCAGCGTTGAAACCCGGGGATATGGCTACACCTTC.

V usage is TRBV15 and J usage is TRBJ1-4; D is uncertain. The CDR3 has 13 amino acids. V was shortened by 8 bases and J by 6 bases, with 13 bases between the two germline ends. The V gene's germline CDR1 is LNHNV and CDR2 YYDKDF (reference sequence). The CDR3 DNA sequence: TGTGCCACCTCCGAGGGTCTGGATGAAAAACTGTTTTTT. Encoded protein: CATSEGLDEKLFF.

The chain couples TRBV19 to TRBJ2-5, with D tentatively TRBD1 (6 bases). Germline V gene lookup returns CDR1 LNHDA and CDR2 SQIVND (reference sequence). The ends were cut back, 3 bases at V and 4 bases at J, with 12 bases in the middle. CDR3 size: 14 residues. The CDR3 DNA is TGTGCCAGTAGTATCAGGGGTGCAGGAGAGACCCAGTACTTC. Translating it yields CASSIRGAGETQYF.

The chain joins TRBV9 to TRBJ2-1, with D tentatively TRBD2 (7 bases). The CDR3 spans 17 residues. Germline assignment: CDR1 SGDLS and CDR2 YYNGEE. Trimming left V 0 bases short and J 2 bases short, with 15 bases between. CDR3 sequence reads: CASSVGGGLETYNEQFF. The DNA for the CDR3 is TGTGCCAGCAGCGTAGGGGGGGGGCTAGAAACCTACAATGAGCAGTTCTTC.

V is TRBV9 and J is TRBJ2-1, with TRBD2 as a possible D gene (6 bases). The ends were cut back, 5 bases at V and 2 bases at J, with 20 bases in the middle. Germline CDR1 is SGDLS and CDR2 is YYNGEE. The CDR3 is 17 residues long. The CDR3 loop reads CASSGSQRASPYNEQFF. CDR3 nucleotides: TGTGCCAGCAGTGGATCCCAGCGGGCCTCTCCCTACAATGAGCAGTTCTTC. The full variable domain, with the rest looked up from reference TRBV9 and TRBJ2-1, is DSGVTQTPKHLITATGQRVTLRCSPRSGDLSVYWYQQSLDQGLQFLIQYYNGEERAKGNILERFSAQQFPDLHSELNLSSLELGDSALYFCASSGSQRASPYNEQFFGPGTRLTVL.

The chain combines TRBV28 with TRBJ2-1, with D tentatively TRBD2 (6 bases). CDR3 length: 14 residues. The germline gives CDR1 MDHEN, CDR2 SYDVKM. V was trimmed by 7 bases and J by 8 bases, leaving 18 bases between them. The CDR3 loop reads CASTGRGRSDEQFF. The CDR3, as DNA: TGTGCCAGCACCGGGCGTGGGAGGAGCGATGAGCAGTTCTTC.

V and J are TRBV7-9 and TRBJ2-2, with D maybe TRBD1 (7 bases). CDR3 length equals 16 residues. V was cut by 1 base and J by 4 bases, with 13 bases left in between. Germline assignment: CDR1 SEHNR and CDR2 FQNEAQ (reference sequence). The CDR3 DNA is TGTGCCAGCAGCTTAGTGGAGGGGGCCGGCACCGGGGAGCTGTTTTTT. Translated, it gives CASSLVEGAGTGELFF.

This chain links TRBV5-6 with TRBJ2-3, with D unclear. The germline gives CDR1 SGHDT, CDR2 YYEEEE. The length of the CDR3 is 16 residues. V was pared by 4 bases and J by 0 bases, with 15 bases between. Here the CDR3 DNA reads TGTGCCAGCAGCCCACCCGAGTACCTCAGCACAGATACGCAGTATTTT. This encodes CASSPPEYLSTDTQYF.

The chain couples TRBV15 to TRBJ2-6; 8 bases agree with TRBD1. With V trimmed by 0 bases and J by 2 bases, 21 bases remained unmatched. This CDR3 has 23 amino acids. Germline CDR1 and CDR2: LNHNV and YYDKDF (reference sequence). The CDR3 sequence is CATSRDTPRPGQAVGTGANVLTF. CDR3 DNA: TGTGCCACCAGCAGAGATACCCCGCGACCGGGACAGGCGGTAGGAACTGGGGCCAACGTCCTGACTTTC.

This rearrangement joins TRBV14 to TRBJ2-5; D is undetermined. Germline V gene lookup returns CDR1 SGHDN and CDR2 FVKESK. Deletions cut 1 base from V and 3 bases from J, with 12 bases between. This CDR3 is 15 amino acids long. The DNA for the CDR3 is TGTGCCAGCAGCCAAGGGTGGGCTGTCGAAGAGACCCAGTACTTC. This encodes CASSQGWAVEETQYF.

This clone was seen more than once but under ten times. The V call is TRBV6-1, the J call TRBJ1-4; D gene uncertain. The CDR3 has 14 residues. Between the trimmed V and J ends, which lost 3 bases and 5 bases, there was a span of 10 bases. CDR1 MNHNS and CDR2 SASEGT come from the germline V gene. CDR3 nucleotides: TGTGCCAGCAGTGACCACAGCCCAAATGAAAAACTGTTTTTT. Its protein product is CASSDHSPNEKLFF.

J is TRBJ2-3 and V is TRBV4-1, with 7 bases that match TRBD2. V shed 0 bases and J 4 bases; nucleotides not matched to a gene: 13. Germline V gene sequence: CDR1 MGHRA, CDR2 YSYEKL. The CDR3 totals 18 residues. This CDR3 is CASSQDVDASGFSDTQYF. The CDR3 DNA reads as TGCGCCAGCAGCCAAGATGTCGACGCTAGCGGTTTTTCAGATACGCAGTATTTT.

The rearrangement links TRBV18 to TRBJ2-5; D uncertain. The CDR3 is made up of 12 amino acids. Germline V gene lookup returns CDR1 KGHSH and CDR2 LQKENI. The V end was cut by 5 bases, the J end by 3 bases, with 7 bases between. The CDR3: CASSLAEETQYF. The CDR3 DNA follows: TGTGCCAGCTCATTGGCAGAAGAGACCCAGTACTTC.

The chain is built from TRBV7-2 and TRBJ2-1, with TRBD2 matching 9 bases. The germline V gene has CDR1 SGHTA and CDR2 FQGNSA. This CDR3 has 17 amino acids. Trimming at V came to 5 bases and at J to 2 bases, leaving 10 bases not matched to a gene. The CDR3 sequence is CASSPRTSESPYNEQFF. Here the CDR3 DNA reads TGTGCCAGCAGCCCCAGGACTAGCGAGTCTCCCTACAATGAGCAGTTCTTC. Full variable domain (remainder filled in from reference TRBV7-2 and TRBJ2-1): GAGVSQSPSNKVTEKGKDVELRCDPISGHTALYWYRQSLGQGLEFLIYFQGNSAPDKSGLPSDRFSAERTGGSVSTLTIQRTQQEDSAVYLCASSPRTSESPYNEQFFGPGTRLTVL.

CDR3 amino acids: CASSSSLRQRLNTEAFF. CDR3 DNA: TGTGCCAGCAGTTCATCCCTACGACAGAGATTGAACACTGAAGCTTTCTTT. The chain recombines TRBV27 with TRBJ1-1, with TRBD1 as a possible D gene (5 bases). This CDR3 contains 17 residues. V was trimmed by 4 bases and J by 0 bases, leaving 18 bases between them. Germline CDR1 MNHEY, CDR2 SMNVEV (reference sequence).

This clone was seen more than once but under ten times. Here the CDR3 reads CASSQTSDLTHEQFF. CDR3 nucleotide sequence: TGTGCCAGCAGTCAAACTAGCGATCTTACACATGAGCAGTTCTTC. This chain uses TRBV6-4 with TRBJ2-1; TRBD2 matches 7 bases. This CDR3 has 15 amino acids. Germline V gene lookup returns CDR1 MRHNA and CDR2 SNTAGT. The V gene end was trimmed by 5 bases and the J gene end by 8 bases; junction bases not matched to a gene: 12.